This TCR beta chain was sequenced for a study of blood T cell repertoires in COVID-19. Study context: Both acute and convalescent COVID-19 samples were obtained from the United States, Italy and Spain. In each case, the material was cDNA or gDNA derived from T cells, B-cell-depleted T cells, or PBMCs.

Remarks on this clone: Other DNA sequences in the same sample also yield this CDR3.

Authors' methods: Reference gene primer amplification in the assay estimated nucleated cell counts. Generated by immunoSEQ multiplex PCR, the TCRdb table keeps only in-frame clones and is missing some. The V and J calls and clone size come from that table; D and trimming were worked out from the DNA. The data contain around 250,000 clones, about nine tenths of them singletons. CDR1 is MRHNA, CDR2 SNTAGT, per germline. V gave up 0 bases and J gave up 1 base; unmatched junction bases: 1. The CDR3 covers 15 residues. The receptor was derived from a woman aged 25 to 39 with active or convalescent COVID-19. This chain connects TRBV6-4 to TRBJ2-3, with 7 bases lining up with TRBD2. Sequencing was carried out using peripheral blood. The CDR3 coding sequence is TGTGCCAGCAGTGACTCACGGGGGGGCACAGATACGCAGTATTTT. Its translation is CASSDSRGGTDTQYF.